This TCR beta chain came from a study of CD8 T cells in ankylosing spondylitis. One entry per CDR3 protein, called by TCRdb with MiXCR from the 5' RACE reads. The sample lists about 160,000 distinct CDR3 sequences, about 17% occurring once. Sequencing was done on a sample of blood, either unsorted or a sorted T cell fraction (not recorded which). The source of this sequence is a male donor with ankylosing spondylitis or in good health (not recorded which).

In DNA form, the CDR3 reads TGTGCCATCTCGGGGACATCGAACACTGAAGCTTTCTTT. It specifies CAISGTSNTEAFF. The chain is built from TRBV10-3 and TRBJ1-1; weak D call: TRBD1 (6 bases). The CDR3 extends over 13 amino acids. Germline loops: CDR1 ENHRY, CDR2 SYGVKD. The ends were cut back, 8 bases at V and 1 base at J, with 11 bases in the middle.